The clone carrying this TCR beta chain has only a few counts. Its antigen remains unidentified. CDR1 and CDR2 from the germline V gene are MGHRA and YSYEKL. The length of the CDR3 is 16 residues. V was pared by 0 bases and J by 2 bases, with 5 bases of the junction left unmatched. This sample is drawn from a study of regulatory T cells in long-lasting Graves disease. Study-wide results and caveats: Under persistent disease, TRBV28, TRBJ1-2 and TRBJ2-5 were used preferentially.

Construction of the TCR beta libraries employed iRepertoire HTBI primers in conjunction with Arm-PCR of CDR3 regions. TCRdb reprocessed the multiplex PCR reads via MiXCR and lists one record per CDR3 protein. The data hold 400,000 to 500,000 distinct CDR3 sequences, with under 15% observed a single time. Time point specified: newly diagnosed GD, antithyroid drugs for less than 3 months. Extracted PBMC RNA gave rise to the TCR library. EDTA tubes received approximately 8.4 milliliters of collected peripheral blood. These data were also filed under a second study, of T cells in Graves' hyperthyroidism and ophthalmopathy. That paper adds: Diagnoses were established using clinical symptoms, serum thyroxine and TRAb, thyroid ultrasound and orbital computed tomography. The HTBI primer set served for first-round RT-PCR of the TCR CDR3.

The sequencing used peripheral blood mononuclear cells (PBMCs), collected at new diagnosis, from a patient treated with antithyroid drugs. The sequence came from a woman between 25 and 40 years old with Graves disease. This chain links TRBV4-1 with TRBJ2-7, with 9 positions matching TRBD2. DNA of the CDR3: TGCGCCAGCAGCCAAGATCGGGCGGGAGGGCCCTACGAGCAGTACTTC. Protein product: CASSQDRAGGPYEQYF.